A single TCR beta chain is shown here with its context. Compared with germline, one end of the junction differs, possibly owing to a read error. The germline CDR1 and CDR2 sequences are SGHTA and FQGTGA. This CDR3 has 15 amino acids. During its preparation, the TCRbeta library received unique molecular identifiers. TCRdb ran MiXCR on the PCR reads and lists one entry per CDR3 protein. The sample has 350,000 to 450,000 distinct CDR3 sequences, 10% to 15% seen once. The data were obtained in a study of T-cell reconstitution after alpha-beta-depleted transplantation in children. The sample was PBMCs, taken from the stem cell graft. The gene calls are TRBV7-3 and TRBJ2-1, with 9 bases identical to TRBD2. This TCR came from a human donor who donated a stem cell graft to a child with Fanconi anemia. The CDR3 here is CASSFGLAKVNEQFF. CDR3 in DNA: TGTGCCAGCAGCTTCGGACTAGCGAAGGTCAATGAGCAGTTTTTC.